These 28 T cell receptor beta chains share one sample of origin, sequenced in a study of CD8 T cells in Susac syndrome. Random-hexamer reverse transcription was applied to roughly 0.45 to 1 ug RNA. One entry per CDR3 protein results from TCRdb running MiXCR on the immunoSEQ multiplex PCR reads. This table has 90,000 to 150,000 distinct CDR3 sequences, approximately 93% appearing once. Sequencing was performed on CD4+ T cells from PBMCs. The receptor source for this set is a human donor with multiple sclerosis.

The chain carries TRBV2 and TRBJ1-1; D call uncertain. This CDR3 comprises 15 residues. Germline CDR1 is SNHLY and CDR2 is FYNNEI. Trimming cost V 5 bases and J 5 bases, with 18 bases left between them. The CDR3 loop is CASSPRRSGSTEAFF. DNA of the CDR3: TGTGCCAGCAGTCCCAGGAGGTCGGGGAGTACTGAAGCTTTCTTT.

The chain combines TRBV30 with TRBJ2-5, with 7 bases identical to TRBD1. The CDR3 is made up of 15 amino acids. The J segment lost 5 bases and the V segment lost 2 bases, leaving 11 bases of the junction unmatched. Germline CDR1 is GTSNPN and CDR2 is SVGIG (reference sequence). In nucleotides, the CDR3 is TGTGCCTGGAGTCTTGACAGGGTGGTGGGGGAGACCCAGTACTTC. Translation: CAWSLDRVVGETQYF.

The genes are TRBV19 and TRBJ2-7; possibly TRBD1 or TRBD2 for D (6 bases each). Germline V gene lookup returns CDR1 LNHDA and CDR2 SQIVND (reference sequence). The CDR3 loop spans 14 amino acids. Trimming removed 5 bases at V and 2 bases at J, with 13 bases between. CDR3 region: CASSAGHGPYEQYF. DNA for the CDR3: TGTGCCAGTAGTGCGGGACACGGCCCCTACGAGCAGTACTTC.

The J gene is TRBJ2-3, the V gene TRBV6-5; 8 bases are shared with TRBD1. V shed 0 bases, J shed 1 base, and the junction held 3 bases outside the gene matches. Germline lookup yields CDR1 MNHEY and CDR2 SVGAGI. The CDR3 has 16 amino acids. The CDR3 protein is CASSYSGGQGTDTQYF. The CDR3 DNA reads as TGTGCCAGCAGTTACTCTGGGGGACAGGGCACAGATACGCAGTATTTT.

The CDR3 loop reads CASSNGRDRGHEQYF. The CDR3 region has the DNA TGTGCCAGCAGCAATGGTAGGGACCGCGGCCACGAGCAGTACTTC. The chain joins TRBV3-1 to TRBJ2-7; TRBD1 or TRBD2 may be the D gene (5 bases each). The length of the CDR3 is 15 residues. Trimming stripped 5 bases from V and 5 bases from J, with 19 bases between. CDR1 and CDR2 (germline): LGHDT, YNNKEL (reference sequence).

J is TRBJ2-2 and V is TRBV21-1; TRBD1, as called in the table, went unchecked against the DNA. TRBV21-1 is a pseudogene. The CDR3 extends over 17 amino acids. The CDR3 loop is CASSKAANGGNTGELFF. The CDR3 coding sequence is TGTGCCAGCAGCAAAGCGGCGAACGGGGGGAACACCGGGGAGCTGTTTTTT.

The chain's CDR3 is CASSRDARGNSPLHF. DNA of the CDR3: TGCGCCAGCAGCCGGGACGCAAGGGGAAATTCACCCCTCCACTTT. The chain joins TRBV4-3 to TRBJ1-6, with D perhaps TRBD1 (5 bases). This CDR3 spans 15 amino acids. V lost 4 bases and J 7 bases, leaving 14 bases between the germline ends. Germline CDR1 is LGHNA and CDR2 is YSLEER.

This chain links TRBV30 with TRBJ1-4; 9 bases align to TRBD1. Germline CDR1 and CDR2: GTSNPN and SVGIG (reference sequence). This CDR3 comprises 15 residues. J lost 7 bases, V lost 0 bases, and 6 bases had no gene match. The CDR3 nucleotides are TGTGCCTGGAGTGTAGACAACAGGGGGCCTGAAAAACTGTTTTTT. Translation: CAWSVDNRGPEKLFF.

The J gene is TRBJ2-5, the V gene TRBV4-1; D may be TRBD1 or TRBD2 (5 bases each). CDR1 is MGHRA and CDR2 is YSYEKL in the germline V gene. V lost 6 bases and J 2 bases, leaving 16 bases between the germline ends. The CDR3 contains 15 residues. The CDR3: CASSRLGTMQETQYF. DNA for the CDR3: TGCGCCAGCAGTCGTCTCGGGACGATGCAAGAGACCCAGTACTTC.

V and J are TRBV5-6 and TRBJ1-5; no clear D. In germline, CDR1 is SGHDT, CDR2 YYEEEE. CDR3 size: 12 residues. Trimming pared 2 bases from V and 1 base from J, leaving 1 base between. CDR3 nucleotides: TGTGCCAGCAGCTTAAGCAATCAGCCCCAGCATTTT. Translated: CASSLSNQPQHF.

J is TRBJ2-4 and V is TRBV7-9, with D perhaps assigned TRBD1 or TRBD2 (5 bases each). This CDR3 is built from 16 residues. The germline CDR1 and CDR2 sequences are SEHNR and FQNEAQ (reference sequence). With 1 base removed from V and 1 base from J, the gap between germline ends came to 11 bases. CDR3: CASSLVGERAKNIQYF. The CDR3 DNA is TGTGCCAGCAGCTTAGTGGGGGAAAGGGCCAAAAACATTCAGTACTTC.

The chain links TRBV27 to TRBJ1-6; 11 positions match TRBD1. The CDR3 consists of 14 residues. Germline CDR1 MNHEY, CDR2 SMNVEV (reference sequence). V lost 8 bases to trimming and J lost 9 bases; unmatched junction nucleotides: 6. CDR3 in amino acids: CASRIGTGGSPLHF. For the CDR3, the DNA is TGTGCCAGCCGAATCGGGACAGGGGGTTCACCCCTCCACTTT.

This clonotype has more than one count but fewer than ten. The rearrangement uses TRBV30 and TRBJ1-4; TRBD1 matches 9 bases. From germline, CDR1 is GTSNPN and CDR2 SVGIG (reference sequence). The CDR3 extends over 13 amino acids. V lost 7 bases and J lost 7; bases outside the gene matches: 7. The CDR3 reads CASNRGLGEKLFF. The CDR3 coding sequence is TGTGCCTCAAACAGGGGGCTGGGTGAAAAACTGTTTTTT.

This chain joins TRBV2 and TRBJ1-5; D gene ambiguous. The germline gives CDR1 SNHLY, CDR2 FYNNEI. The CDR3 is 15 amino acids. Trimming left V 4 bases short and J 0 bases short, with 10 bases between. Here the CDR3 reads CASSVMGISNQPQHF. Here the CDR3 DNA reads TGTGCCAGCAGTGTTATGGGGATTAGCAATCAGCCCCAGCATTTT.

V and J are TRBV12-3 or TRBV12-4 and TRBJ2-7, with D possibly being TRBD2 (5 bases). The CDR3 length is 14 residues. The ends were cut back, 3 bases at V and 3 bases at J, with 12 bases in the middle. The CDR3 bases are TGTGCCAGCAGTTTTAGCGATAGACTCTACGAGCAGTACTTC. Its translation is CASSFSDRLYEQYF.

This rearrangement joins TRBV7-3 to TRBJ2-7, with TRBD2 matching 9 bases. Germline-derived CDR1 and CDR2 are SGHTA and FQGTGA. The CDR3 extends over 13 amino acids. Germline trimming cut 3 bases from V and 7 bases from J; bases unmatched to any gene: 4. The CDR3 protein is CASSLGTSREQYF. The CDR3 DNA is TGTGCCAGCAGCTTGGGGACTAGCCGTGAGCAGTACTTC.

This clonotype was seen once. The genes are TRBV12-3 or TRBV12-4 and TRBJ2-7; 8 bases line up with TRBD1. V gave up 3 bases and J gave up 3 bases; unmatched junction bases: 10. The CDR3 has 16 amino acids. The CDR3 DNA is TGTGCCAGCAGTTTTATCTTGGGCGGGACAGGCTACGAGCAGTACTTC. It is translated as CASSFILGGTGYEQYF.

The chain links TRBV20-1 to TRBJ1-2, with D possibly being TRBD1 (5 bases). From germline, CDR1 is DFQATT and CDR2 SNEGSKA (reference sequence). V was clipped by 6 bases and J by 4 bases, with 12 bases between them. This CDR3 has 12 residues. CDR3 sequence: CSAPGTGYGYTF. The CDR3 DNA follows: TGCAGTGCCCCCGGGACGGGCTATGGCTACACCTTC.

This clonotype occurred once. The chain uses TRBV3-1 and TRBJ1-4; D not resolved. Trimming took off 2 bases at V and 6 bases at J, with 1 base between the two ends. Germline V gene data show CDR1 as LGHDT and CDR2 as YNNKEL (reference sequence). The length of the CDR3 is 11 residues. CDR3 loop: CASSQYEKLFF. CDR3 nucleotides: TGTGCCAGCAGCCAATATGAAAAACTGTTTTTT.

CDR3 amino acids: CASSQGHDGYTF. Written as DNA, the CDR3 is TGTGCCAGCAGCCAGGGACACGATGGCTACACCTTC. V is TRBV7-9 and J is TRBJ1-2; D perhaps matches TRBD1 (6 bases). The germline gives CDR1 SEHNR, CDR2 FQNEAQ (reference sequence). There are 12 residues in the CDR3. Between the trimmed V and J ends, which lost 5 bases and 6 bases, there was a span of 10 bases. Full variable domain (remainder filled in from reference TRBV7-9 and TRBJ1-2): DTGVSQNPRHKITKRGQNVTFRCDPISEHNRLYWYRQTLGQGPEFLTYFQNEAQLEKSRLLSDRFSAERPKGSFSTLEIQRTEQGDSAMYLCASSQGHDGYTFGSGTRLTVV.

The chain has TRBV2 and TRBJ2-3; 10 nucleotides agree with TRBD2. This CDR3 is 16 amino acids long. Germline-derived CDR1 and CDR2 are SNHLY and FYNNEI. J lost 3 bases, V lost 10 bases, and 13 bases had no gene match. CDR3 residues: CATGGGLAVVTDTQYF. CDR3 DNA sequence: TGTGCCACCGGAGGCGGACTAGCGGTTGTGACAGATACGCAGTATTTT.

This chain uses TRBV28 with TRBJ1-1; 8 bases line up with TRBD1. The CDR3 is made up of 16 amino acids. V dropped 3 bases and J dropped 1; count of bases not matched to a gene: 7. Per the germline V gene, CDR1 is MDHEN and CDR2 is SYDVKM. The CDR3, as DNA: TGTGCCAGCAGTTTCAATCCCGGGACAGGGAACACTGAAGCTTTCTTT. Translated, it gives CASSFNPGTGNTEAFF.

This clonotype was observed once. The gene calls are TRBV5-1 and TRBJ2-5; 9 nucleotides line up with TRBD1. This CDR3 comprises 15 residues. Germline CDR1 SGHRS, CDR2 YFSETQ. J was trimmed by 5 bases and V by 0 bases; bases with no gene match: 5. The chain's CDR3 is CASSLGDRVGETQYF. For the CDR3, the DNA is TGCGCCAGCAGCTTGGGGGACAGGGTCGGGGAGACCCAGTACTTC.

The chain recombines TRBV29-1 with TRBJ2-1; TRBD1 matches at 10 bases. Trimming removed 5 bases from V and 3 bases from J; junction bases left unmatched: 10. From germline, CDR1 is SQVTM and CDR2 ANQGSEA. This CDR3 region has 16 residues. The chain's CDR3 is CSVPGQGGSGYNEQFF. The CDR3 nucleotides are TGCAGCGTTCCAGGACAGGGGGGAAGTGGCTACAATGAGCAGTTCTTC.

This chain connects TRBV6-5 to TRBJ1-6; tentatively, D is TRBD1 (5 bases). Germline V gene lookup returns CDR1 MNHEY and CDR2 SVGAGI. This CDR3 region has 17 residues. Trimming took 1 base from V and 6 from J, leaving 16 bases between them. CDR3 protein: CASSYFPGRNINSPLHF. The DNA for the CDR3 is TGTGCCAGCAGTTACTTTCCGGGACGGAACATTAATTCACCCCTCCACTTT.

The rearrangement uses TRBV7-9 and TRBJ1-1; tentative D call: TRBD1 (5 bases). The CDR3 spans 15 residues. Germline CDR1 SEHNR, CDR2 FQNEAQ (reference sequence). V was trimmed by 5 bases and J by 6 bases, leaving 19 bases between them. The CDR3 loop is CASSTEMGLGPEAFF. Here the CDR3 DNA reads TGTGCCAGCAGCACGGAAATGGGACTCGGGCCTGAAGCTTTCTTT.

The rearrangement links TRBV2 to TRBJ1-2, with 9 bases fitting TRBD1. V was clipped by 6 bases and J by 2 bases; unmatched bases: 4. The germline V gene encodes CDR1 SNHLY and CDR2 FYNNEI. This CDR3 comprises 14 residues. The CDR3 region is CASRGQGRNYGYTF. The DNA for the CDR3 is TGTGCCAGCAGGGGACAGGGAAGGAACTATGGCTACACCTTC.

The rearrangement links TRBV7-7 to TRBJ2-2; unclear D gene. Looked up from germline, CDR1 is SSHAT and CDR2 is FNYEAQ (reference sequence). V was clipped by 1 base and J by 6 bases, with 6 bases between them. This CDR3 comprises 13 residues. This chain's CDR3 is CASSLEGPGELFF. CDR3 coding DNA: TGTGCCAGCAGCTTAGAGGGTCCCGGGGAGCTGTTTTTT.